This T cell receptor (beta chain) was recorded in a study of CD8 T cells in Susac syndrome (dated by TCRdb to about 2019). Concerning the study at large: The study used repertoire sequencing to test whether antigen drove CD8+ T cell activation and differentiation in Susac syndrome. Results and caveats for the whole study, not just this receptor: The number of individuals in the TCR sequencing and HLA analysis was recognized as being relatively small.

Sequences SGHDN (CDR1) and FVKESK (CDR2) are obtained from the germline V gene. The trim is 2 bases for V and 2 bases for J, with a gap of 10 bases between the germline ends. The CDR3, cysteine through valine, is 14 amino acids long. Only the CDR3 part of the read is kept: 42 bases, read in frame from the first base. Peripheral blood CD8+ and CD4+ T cells from healthy donors, Susac syndrome patients and multiple sclerosis patients were profiled using high-throughput TCR beta sequencing. The multiple sclerosis controls were treatment-naive patients who had stable or active relapsing-remitting disease and met the revised McDonald criteria. Bulk CD8+ and CD4+ T cells were purified magnetically by negative isolation, whereas CD8+ TEMRA cells were enriched by FACS. Blood was drawn into EDTA tubes, processed within 24 hours, and PBMCs were isolated by density gradient centrifugation. PBMCs intended for TCR sequencing were cryopreserved in liquid nitrogen and were subsequently thawed in a 37 degrees C water bath. Purity of sorted or isolated CD4+, CD8+ and CD8+ TEMRA cells was at least 90%.

A word on this clonotype: Its cognate antigen has yet to be identified. The record has no base qualities; no much larger clone is one base away.

RNA was extracted using the RNeasy kit, and about 0.45 to 1 microgram was reverse transcribed with random hexamers. The immunoSEQ multiplex PCR assay, covering 54 Vbeta and 13 Jbeta segments, was used to amplify TCR beta CDR3 regions. Bias from PCR amplification was corrected by using a synthetic template baseline for primer optimization and for computational correction. On the authors' methods: Reads were annotated to V, D and J genes per IMGT and analyzed with immunoSEQ Analyzer, keeping only productive sequences. Clonality was computed as one minus Shannon entropy normalized by log2 of the number of productive unique sequences. For each patient and control, public and private clones were evaluated within the 100 most prevalent clones. Susac-specific clones were defined as absent from healthy and MS cohorts, about 1,000 published viral clones and other ImmuneACCESS disease sequences. In TCRdb, the public reads were trimmed at Q25 with fastp and aligned with MiXCR, with productive beta chains retained. CDR3 protein sequences are deduplicated, and each keeps its most common genes and DNA. TCRdb, not the original authors, processed these V and J calls. Counted in this sample were over 200,000 distinct CDR3 sequences; 85% to 95% of them appeared once. The ten largest clonotypes hold 0.07% to 0.095% of the sample.

The sample taken for sequencing was CD4+ T cells from PBMCs. This receptor chain uses TRBV14 and TRBJ2-7; the D gene cannot be resolved reliably. The clonotype originates from a human donor with multiple sclerosis. The DNA sequence is as follows: TGTGCCAGCAGCCAAAGGTTCCGGCCCTACGAGCAGTACGTC. This translates into CASSQRFRPYEQYV.